This TCR beta chain was identified during a study of T cells in narcolepsy. Broader study findings: Blood of same and different patients, but not healthy controls, reportedly held recurring autoreactive clonotypes.

V lost 3 bases and J 3 bases, leaving 2 bases between the germline ends. Per the germline V gene, CDR1 is KGHSH and CDR2 is LQKENI. The CDR3 contains 11 residues. Concerning this clone itself: Its antigen is still unknown.

Here immunoSEQ multiplex PCR was the method, and the copy in TCRdb shows in-frame clones only, minus some. The repertoire holds about 41,000 clones, about 91% seen once, with approximately 1.3% in the top ten. The sample comprised CD45RA- memory CD4+ T cells from PBMCs. The receptor's source is a human donor with narcolepsy. This chain joins TRBV18 and TRBJ2-5; D unclear. This chain's CDR3 is CASSPEETQYF. Here the CDR3 DNA reads TGTGCCAGCTCACCCGAAGAGACCCAGTACTTC.